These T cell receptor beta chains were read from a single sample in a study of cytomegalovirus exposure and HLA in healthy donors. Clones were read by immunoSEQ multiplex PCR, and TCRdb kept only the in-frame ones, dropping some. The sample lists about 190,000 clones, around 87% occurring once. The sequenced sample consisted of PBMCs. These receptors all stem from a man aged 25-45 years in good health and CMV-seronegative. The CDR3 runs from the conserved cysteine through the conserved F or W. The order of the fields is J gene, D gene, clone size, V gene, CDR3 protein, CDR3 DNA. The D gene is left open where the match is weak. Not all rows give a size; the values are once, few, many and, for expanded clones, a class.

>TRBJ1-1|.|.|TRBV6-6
CASRAQVGSGNTEAFF
TGTGCCAGCAGGGCACAGGTGGGGTCGGGGAACACTGAAGCTTTCTTT
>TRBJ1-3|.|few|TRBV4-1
CASSQDRGYGNTIYF
TGCGCCAGCAGCCAAGATAGGGGGTATGGAAACACCATATATTTT
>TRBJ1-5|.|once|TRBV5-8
CASSSSQPQHF
TGTGCCAGCAGCTCCAGTCAGCCCCAGCATTTT
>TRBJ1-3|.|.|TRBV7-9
CASSPGDMASGNTIYF
TGTGCCAGCAGCCCGGGAGACATGGCCTCTGGAAACACCATATATTTT
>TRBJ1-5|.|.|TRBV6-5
CASSYSSRGSNQPQHF
TGTGCCAGCAGTTACTCCTCCAGGGGCAGCAATCAGCCCCAGCATTTT
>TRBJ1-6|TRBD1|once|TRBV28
CASSSHRGNSPLHF
TGTGCCAGCAGTTCCCACAGGGGAAATTCACCCCTCCACTTT
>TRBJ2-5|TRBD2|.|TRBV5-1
CASSGTSGETQYF
TGCGCCAGCTCCGGGACTAGCGGGGAGACCCAGTACTTC
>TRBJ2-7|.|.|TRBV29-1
CSVVRQDSYEQYF
TGCAGCGTTGTAAGGCAGGACTCCTACGAGCAGTACTTC
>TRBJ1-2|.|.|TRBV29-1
CSAAKTGISYGYTF
TGCAGCGCGGCGAAAACAGGGATCTCCTATGGCTACACCTTC
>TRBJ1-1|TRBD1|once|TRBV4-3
CASSQEIGSGGTEAFF
TGCGCCAGCAGCCAAGAAATCGGGTCAGGGGGCACTGAAGCTTTCTTT
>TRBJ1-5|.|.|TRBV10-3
CAISGDSNQPQHF
TGTGCCATCAGTGGAGATAGCAATCAGCCCCAGCATTTT
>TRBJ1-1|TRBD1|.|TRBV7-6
CASSFRQGGRNTEAFF
TGTGCCAGCAGCTTCCGACAGGGCGGTCGGAACACTGAAGCTTTCTTT
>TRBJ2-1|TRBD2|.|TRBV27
CASSPWTSGSHNEQFF
TGTGCCAGCAGTCCCTGGACTAGCGGGAGCCACAATGAGCAGTTCTTC
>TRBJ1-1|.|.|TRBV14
CASSQVQGIEAFF
TGTGCCAGCAGCCAAGTTCAGGGAATTGAAGCTTTCTTT
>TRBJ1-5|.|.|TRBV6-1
CASSGTRDQPQHF
TGTGCCAGCAGTGGGACCAGGGATCAGCCCCAGCATTTT
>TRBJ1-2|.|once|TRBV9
CASSARGYGYTF
TGTGCCAGCAGCGCCCGAGGCTATGGCTACACCTTC
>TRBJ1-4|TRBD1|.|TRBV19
CASSTRDRAGTEGEKLFF
TGTGCCAGTAGTACCCGGGACAGGGCTGGGACAGAAGGAGAAAAACTGTTTTTT
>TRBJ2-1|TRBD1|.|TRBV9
CASSVGLPRGTDNEQFF
TGTGCCAGCAGCGTAGGTCTCCCCAGGGGGACCGACAATGAGCAGTTCTTC
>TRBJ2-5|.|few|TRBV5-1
CASSLGGEETQYF
TGCGCCAGCAGCTTGGGCGGGGAAGAGACCCAGTACTTC
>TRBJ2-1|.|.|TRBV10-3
CAISESVPGVEQFF
TGTGCCATCAGTGAGTCGGTACCGGGGGTGGAGCAGTTCTTC
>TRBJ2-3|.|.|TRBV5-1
CASSHSRTDTQYF
TGCGCCAGCAGTCATAGCCGCACAGATACGCAGTATTTT
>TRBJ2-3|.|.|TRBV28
CASNQGGGASTDTQYF
TGTGCCAGCAACCAGGGAGGGGGGGCTAGCACAGATACGCAGTATTTT
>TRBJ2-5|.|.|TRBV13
CASSLGEWVDSFQETQYF
TGTGCCAGCAGCTTAGGCGAATGGGTGGACAGCTTCCAAGAGACCCAGTACTTC
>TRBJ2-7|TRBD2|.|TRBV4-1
CASSLAGGQSYEQYF
TGCGCCAGCAGTCTAGCGGGGGGGCAGTCCTACGAGCAGTACTTC
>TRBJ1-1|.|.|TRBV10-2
CASSEVQGMDTEAFF
TGCGCCAGCAGTGAAGTGCAGGGAATGGACACTGAAGCTTTCTTT
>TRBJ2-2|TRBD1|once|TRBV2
CASNKQGVTEELFF
TGTGCCAGCAACAAACAGGGGGTCACCGAGGAGCTGTTTTTT
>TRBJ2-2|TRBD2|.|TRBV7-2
CASSSTSGGEDGELFF
TGTGCCAGCAGCTCGACTAGCGGGGGGGAGGACGGGGAGCTGTTTTTT
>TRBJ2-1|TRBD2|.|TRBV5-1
CASSIRAGGRYEQFF
TGCGCCAGCAGCATCCGTGCGGGAGGGCGGTATGAGCAGTTCTTC
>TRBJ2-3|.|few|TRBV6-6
CASIPQGCTDTQYF
TGTGCCAGCATTCCACAGGGATGCACAGATACGCAGTATTTT
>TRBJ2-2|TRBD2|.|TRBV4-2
CASSHRGDNTGELFF
TGTGCCAGCAGCCATCGGGGGGACAACACCGGGGAGCTGTTTTTT
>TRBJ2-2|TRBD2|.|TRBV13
CASSLVLAGAGELFF
TGTGCCAGCAGCTTAGTCCTAGCGGGAGCCGGGGAGCTGTTTTTT
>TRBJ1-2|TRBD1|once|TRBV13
CASSGRTGEIYGYTF
TGTGCCAGCAGCGGACGGACAGGGGAGATCTATGGCTACACCTTC
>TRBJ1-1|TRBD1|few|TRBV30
CAWLTRDRGKEAFF
TGTGCCTGGTTGACCCGGGACAGGGGTAAAGAAGCTTTCTTT
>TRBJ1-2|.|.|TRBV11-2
CASSLVPAGSPSYTF
TGTGCCAGCAGCTTAGTTCCAGCAGGATCCCCTAGCTACACCTTC
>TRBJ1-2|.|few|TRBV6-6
CASSQRNPAYGYTF
TGTGCCAGCAGCCAGAGGAATCCCGCCTATGGCTACACCTTC
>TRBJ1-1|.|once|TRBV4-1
CASSQGKGQGDTEAFF
TGCGCCAGCAGCCAAGGGAAGGGACAAGGGGACACTGAAGCTTTCTTT
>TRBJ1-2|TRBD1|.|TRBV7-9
CASSLVGGHYGYTF
TGTGCCAGCAGCTTAGTAGGGGGCCACTATGGCTACACCTTC
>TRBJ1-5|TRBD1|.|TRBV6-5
CASSTGTGVNQPQHF
TGTGCCAGCAGCACCGGGACAGGGGTCAATCAGCCCCAGCATTTT
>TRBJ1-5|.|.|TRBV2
CASSGPRNSNQPQHF
TGTGCCAGCAGTGGCCCGAGGAATAGCAATCAGCCCCAGCATTTT
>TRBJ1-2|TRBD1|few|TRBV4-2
CASSQAGQGALYGYTF
TGTGCCAGCAGCCAAGCGGGTCAGGGGGCCCTCTATGGCTACACCTTC
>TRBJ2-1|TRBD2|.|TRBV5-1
CASSERERVYEQFF
TGCGCCAGCAGCGAGCGGGAGAGAGTGTATGAGCAGTTCTTC
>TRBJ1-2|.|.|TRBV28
CASSFLWGGSSGYTF
TGTGCCAGCAGTTTCCTTTGGGGGGGGAGTAGTGGCTACACCTTC
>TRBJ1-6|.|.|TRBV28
CASSFQGYNSPLHF
TGTGCCAGCAGTTTTCAGGGATATAATTCACCCCTCCACTTT
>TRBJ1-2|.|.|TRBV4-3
CASSRDTVNYGYTF
TGCGCCAGCAGCAGAGATACAGTGAACTATGGCTACACCTTC
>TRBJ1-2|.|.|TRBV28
CASSPSAGSGNEVYGYTF
TGTGCCAGCAGCCCCTCCGCGGGATCGGGGAATGAGGTTTATGGCTACACCTTC
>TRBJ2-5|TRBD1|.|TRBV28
CASSGTGETQYF
TGTGCCAGCAGTGGGACAGGGGAGACCCAGTACTTC
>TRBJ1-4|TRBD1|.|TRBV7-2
CASSRDRAEKLFF
TGTGCCAGCAGCCGGGACAGGGCCGAAAAACTGTTTTTT
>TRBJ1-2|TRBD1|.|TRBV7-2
CASRDDRGLYGYTF
TGTGCCAGCAGGGACGACAGGGGATTATATGGCTACACCTTC
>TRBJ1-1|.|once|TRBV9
CASSVEGGYGFF
TGTGCCAGCAGCGTAGAGGGGGGGTATGGTTTCTTT
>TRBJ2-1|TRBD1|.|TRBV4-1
CASSPDTGSRGSNEQFF
TGCGCCAGCAGCCCAGATACGGGTAGCAGGGGGAGCAATGAGCAGTTCTTC
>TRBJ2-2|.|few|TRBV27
CARTNRVGIPGELFF
TGTGCCAGGACCAACAGGGTTGGGATCCCCGGGGAGCTGTTTTTT
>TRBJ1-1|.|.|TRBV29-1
CSAGGQTEAFF
TGCAGCGCGGGGGGACAAACTGAAGCTTTCTTT